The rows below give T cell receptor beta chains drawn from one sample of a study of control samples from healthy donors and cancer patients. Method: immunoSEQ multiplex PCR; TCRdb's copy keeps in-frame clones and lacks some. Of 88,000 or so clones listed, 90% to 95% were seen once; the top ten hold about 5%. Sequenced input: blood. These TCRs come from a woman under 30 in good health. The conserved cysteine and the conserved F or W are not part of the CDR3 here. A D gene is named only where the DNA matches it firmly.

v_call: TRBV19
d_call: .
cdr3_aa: ASSIDRVSGNTIY

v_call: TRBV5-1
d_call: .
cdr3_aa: ASSLVEQGNSPLH

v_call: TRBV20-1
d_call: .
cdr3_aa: SASVVVDTQY

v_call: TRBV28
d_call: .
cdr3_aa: ASSLGGLGEKLF

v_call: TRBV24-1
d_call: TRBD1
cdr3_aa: ATSEGTGGKKETQY

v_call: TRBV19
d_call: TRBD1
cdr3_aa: ASSIQVGTGGEKLF

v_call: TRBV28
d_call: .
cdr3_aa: ASSFDRDYGYT

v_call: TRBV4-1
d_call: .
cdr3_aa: ASSQDLGRGNQPQH

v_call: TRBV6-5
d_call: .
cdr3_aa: ASRRPGGEPIY

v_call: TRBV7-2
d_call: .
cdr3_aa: ASSLYGQSYEQY

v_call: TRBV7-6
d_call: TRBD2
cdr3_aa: ASSSSSGSYNEQF

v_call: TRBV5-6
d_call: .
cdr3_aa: ASSHLYSNQPQH

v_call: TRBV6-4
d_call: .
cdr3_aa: ASSDSDTDTQY